This T cell receptor beta chain was recorded in a study of blood T cell repertoires in COVID-19. About the study: T cells, B-cell-depleted T cells, or PBMCs supplied cDNA or gDNA.

The study recruited people aged roughly 18 to 89 years across around 23 US areas. Recovery among Cohort 3 donors was established by two negative PCRs, clearance, or symptom resolution. Germline trimming cut 4 bases from V and 2 bases from J; bases unmatched to any gene: 2. This CDR3 comprises 14 residues. Germline CDR1 reads ENHRY; CDR2 reads SYGVKD. Some clones are missing from TCRdb's copy, which holds only in-frame ones; the method was immunoSEQ multiplex PCR. Here the sample spans more than 300,000 clones, approximately 84% being singletons. This receptor was taken from a young man who had recovered from COVID-19. Sequencing was performed on PBMCs or T cells enriched from blood (not recorded which). The rearrangement links TRBV10-3 to TRBJ2-5; 9 bases match TRBD2. CDR3 nucleotide sequence: TGTGCCATCAGTGCTAGCGGGATGCAAGAGACCCAGTACTTC. The encoded protein is CAISASGMQETQYF.